Below are 17 T cell receptor beta chains sequenced from a single sample in a study of shared clonotypes between healthy human individuals. This table comes from immunoSEQ multiplex PCR, and its TCRdb copy is limited to in-frame clones, with some not included. The data contain more than 2 million clones, about 95% of them seen just once; the ten biggest clones take up roughly 1.1%. CD8 cells classed as naive were CD45RO-negative and positively selected for CCR7, excluding terminally differentiated effector memory CD45RA+ cells. Sequences were obtained from naive CD8+ T cells sorted from blood. The receptors were gathered from a man aged 18-30 years in good health.

Worth noting for this clone: Other DNA variants within this sample encode the same CDR3. V and J are TRBV30 and TRBJ2-1, with D perhaps being TRBD1 or TRBD2 (6 bases each). The V gene's germline CDR1 is GTSNPN and CDR2 SVGIG (reference sequence). The CDR3 consists of 11 residues. The V gene lost 1 base and the J gene lost 10 bases, with 8 bases spanning the gap. This CDR3 is CAWSAGGEQFF. CDR3 coding DNA: TGTGCCTGGAGTGCCGGGGGCGAGCAGTTCTTC.

J is TRBJ2-5 and V is TRBV9, with D unclear. The V and J ends lost 0 bases and 4 bases respectively, with 13 bases between them. The CDR3 sequence is 15 residues long. The germline CDR1 and CDR2 sequences are SGDLS and YYNGEE. The CDR3 region is CASSVDGLVRETQYF. In DNA form, the CDR3 reads TGTGCCAGCAGCGTAGACGGGCTGGTGCGAGAGACCCAGTACTTC.

The J gene is TRBJ2-1, the V gene TRBV27; D remains ambiguous. The germline V gene encodes CDR1 MNHEY and CDR2 SMNVEV (reference sequence). CDR3 length: 13 amino acids. Trimming shortened V by 3 bases and J by 8 bases, and 11 bases separated the two germline ends. CDR3 sequence (DNA): TGTGCCAGCAGTTTGGGCCTTGTGGATGAGCAGTTCTTC. This encodes CASSLGLVDEQFF.

The gene calls are TRBV6-6 and TRBJ1-5, with D possibly TRBD1 on 5 matching bases. CDR3 size: 15 residues. Deletions cut 4 bases from V and 4 bases from J, with 14 bases between. Germline-derived CDR1 and CDR2 are MNHNY and SVGAGI (reference sequence). The CDR3 spells CASSSQGSGNQPQHF. The CDR3 DNA sequence: TGTGCCAGCAGTTCGCAGGGAAGCGGGAATCAGCCCCAGCATTTT.

This chain uses TRBV4-1 with TRBJ2-3, with TRBD2 matching over 7 bases. Germline V CDR1 and CDR2: MGHRA, YSYEKL. This CDR3 has 13 amino acids. Trimming took 3 bases from V and 6 from J; bases not matched to a gene: 3. CDR3 nucleotides: TGCGCCAGCAGCCATCAGGGAGGGGATACGCAGTATTTT. This codes for CASSHQGGDTQYF.

The V gene is TRBV7-8, the J gene TRBJ1-1; D not resolved. Germline V gene sequence: CDR1 SGHVS, CDR2 FQNEAQ. The germline V and J ends were trimmed by 3 bases and 1 base, with 9 bases remaining between them. The CDR3 loop spans 14 amino acids. CDR3 region: CASSFSEGNTEAFF. DNA for the CDR3: TGTGCCAGCAGCTTTTCCGAAGGGAACACTGAAGCTTTCTTT.

V is TRBV2 and J is TRBJ2-7; D is possibly TRBD2 (5 bases). Trimming removed 7 bases from V and 1 base from J, with 20 bases in between. Germline V gene lookup returns CDR1 SNHLY and CDR2 FYNNEI. This CDR3 contains 16 residues. CDR3 in DNA: TGTGCCAGCACGTCCGGAGAGGGTATTGGTTCCTACGAGCAGTACTTC. This translates into CASTSGEGIGSYEQYF. The whole variable domain, filled in from reference TRBV2 and TRBJ2-7, reads EPEVTQTPSHQVTQMGQEVILRCVPISNHLYFYWYRQILGQKVEFLVSFYNNEISEKSEIFDDQFSVERPDGSNFTLKIRSTKLEDSAMYFCASTSGEGIGSYEQYFGPGTRLTVT.

This chain joins TRBV9 and TRBJ2-7; D possibly uses TRBD1 or TRBD2 (5 bases each). This CDR3 comprises 13 residues. The V end lost 0 bases, the J end lost 6 bases, and 10 bases lay between the germline ends. Germline CDR1 is SGDLS and CDR2 is YYNGEE. CDR3 protein: CASSVGGFGEQYF. CDR3 in DNA: TGTGCCAGCAGCGTAGGGGGGTTTGGCGAGCAGTACTTC.

This chain joins TRBV19 and TRBJ1-2, with D possibly matching TRBD1 (5 bases). Germline values: CDR1 LNHDA, CDR2 SQIVND (reference sequence). Trimming left V 3 bases short and J 2 bases short, with 13 bases between. CDR3 length: 15 residues. CDR3 loop: CASSISEGYNYGYTF. DNA of the CDR3: TGTGCCAGTAGTATCTCCGAGGGGTACAACTATGGCTACACCTTC.

This clone was detected only once. V gene TRBV27 combines with J gene TRBJ2-7; 14 nucleotides agree with TRBD2. This CDR3 region has 18 residues. V lost 4 bases, J lost 6 bases, and 14 bases stayed unmatched. CDR1 and CDR2 (germline): MNHEY, SMNVEV (reference sequence). The CDR3 region is CASSSGLAGGTLFGEQYF. CDR3 nucleotides: TGTGCCAGCAGTTCCGGACTAGCGGGAGGAACCCTATTCGGCGAGCAGTACTTC.

The chain recombines TRBV15 with TRBJ1-1; tentatively, D is TRBD1 (5 bases). Germline values: CDR1 LNHNV, CDR2 YYDKDF (reference sequence). The CDR3 runs to 14 residues. V was clipped by 4 bases and J by 4 bases, with 13 bases between them. The CDR3 DNA is TGTGCCACCAGCACCTTGTGGGGGAGCACTGAAGCTTTCTTT. This gives the protein CATSTLWGSTEAFF.

The chain joins TRBV6-5 to TRBJ2-3, with D perhaps TRBD2 (5 bases). The germline gives CDR1 MNHEY, CDR2 SVGAGI. With 0 bases removed from V and 7 bases from J, the gap between germline ends came to 14 bases. The length of the CDR3 is 15 residues. The CDR3 region is CASSYSSLAGHTQYF. The CDR3 DNA follows: TGTGCCAGCAGTTACTCGAGTCTAGCTGGTCATACGCAGTATTTT.

The genes are TRBV4-1 and TRBJ2-1; 9 bases line up with TRBD1. From germline, CDR1 is MGHRA and CDR2 YSYEKL. The CDR3 is 13 amino acids. V was clipped by 3 bases and J by 7 bases; unmatched bases: 1. The CDR3: CASSQTGGNEQFF. CDR3 in DNA: TGCGCCAGCAGCCAGACAGGGGGTAATGAGCAGTTCTTC.

This chain joins TRBV28 and TRBJ2-7; 7 bases line up with TRBD1. The V and J ends lost 7 bases and 6 bases, in that order; junction bases with no gene match: 6. In germline, CDR1 is MDHEN, CDR2 SYDVKM. The CDR3 has 12 residues. The CDR3 protein is CASNIQGPEQYF. The CDR3 DNA sequence: TGTGCCAGCAATATACAGGGGCCCGAGCAGTACTTC.

V is TRBV11-3 and J is TRBJ2-7, with D perhaps matching TRBD2 (6 bases). Trimming left V 1 base short and J 2 bases short, with 12 bases between. CDR1 and CDR2 from the germline V gene are SGHNT and YENEEA. This CDR3 contains 15 residues. The CDR3 bases are TGTGCCAGCAGCTTAGTGACTAGGGAGGCCTACGAGCAGTACTTC. Protein sequence: CASSLVTREAYEQYF.

This chain connects TRBV9 to TRBJ2-6, with 9 positions matching TRBD1. After removal of 4 bases from V and 0 bases from J, the junction contained 11 bases not matched to a gene. CDR1 is SGDLS and CDR2 is YYNGEE in the germline V gene. CDR3 length: 19 residues. The CDR3 DNA follows: TGTGCCAGCAGCCCCCAGGGGGGGACAGGGATCTCTGGGGCCAACGTCCTGACTTTC. Its protein is CASSPQGGTGISGANVLTF.

This clone has only one observation. V and J are TRBV4-3 and TRBJ2-1, with TRBD2 identical over 9 bases. The CDR3 has 18 amino acids. Losses at the gene ends were 0 bases for V and 5 bases for J; bases not matched to a gene: 11. CDR1 is LGHNA, CDR2 YSLEER, per germline. CDR3 sequence (DNA): TGCGCCAGCAGCCAAGATAGGCTAGCGGGACTTAACGACAATGAGCAGTTCTTC. Translation gives CASSQDRLAGLNDNEQFF.